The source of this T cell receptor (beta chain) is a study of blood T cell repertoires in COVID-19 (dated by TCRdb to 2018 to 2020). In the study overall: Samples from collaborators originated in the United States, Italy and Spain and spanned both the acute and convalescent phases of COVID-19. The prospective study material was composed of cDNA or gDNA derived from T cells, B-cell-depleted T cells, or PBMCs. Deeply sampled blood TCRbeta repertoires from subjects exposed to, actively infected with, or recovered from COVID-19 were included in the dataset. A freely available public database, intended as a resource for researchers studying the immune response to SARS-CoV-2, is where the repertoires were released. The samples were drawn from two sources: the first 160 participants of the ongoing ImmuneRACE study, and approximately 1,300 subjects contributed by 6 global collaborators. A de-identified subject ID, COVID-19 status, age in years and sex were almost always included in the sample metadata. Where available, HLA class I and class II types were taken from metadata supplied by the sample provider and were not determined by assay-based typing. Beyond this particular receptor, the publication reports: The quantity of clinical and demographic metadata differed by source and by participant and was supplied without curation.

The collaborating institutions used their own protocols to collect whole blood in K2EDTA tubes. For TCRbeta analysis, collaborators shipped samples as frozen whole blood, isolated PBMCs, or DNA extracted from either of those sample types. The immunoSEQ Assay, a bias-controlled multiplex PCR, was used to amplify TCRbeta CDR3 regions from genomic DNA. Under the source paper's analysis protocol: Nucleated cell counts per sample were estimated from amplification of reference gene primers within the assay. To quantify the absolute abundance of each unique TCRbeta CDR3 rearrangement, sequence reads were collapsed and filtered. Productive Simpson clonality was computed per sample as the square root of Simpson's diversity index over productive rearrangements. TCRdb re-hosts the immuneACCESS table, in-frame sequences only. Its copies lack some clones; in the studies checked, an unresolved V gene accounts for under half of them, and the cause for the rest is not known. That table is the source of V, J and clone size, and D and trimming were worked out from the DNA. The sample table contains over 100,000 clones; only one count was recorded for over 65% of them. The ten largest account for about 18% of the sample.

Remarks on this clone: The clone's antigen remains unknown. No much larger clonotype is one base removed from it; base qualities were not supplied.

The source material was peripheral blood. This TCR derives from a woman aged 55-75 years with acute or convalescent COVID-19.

Here the CDR3 is given as CASTDRGGSEAFF. At the DNA level, the sequence is TGTGCCAGCACAGACAGGGGAGGATCTGAAGCTTTCTTT. Recombination joined TRBV25-1 with TRBJ1-1, with 8 middle bases fitting TRBD1. V and J are trimmed by 7 bases and 6 bases, and the gene matches miss 7 bases of the junction. CDR1 and CDR2 are read off the germline V gene as MGHDK and SYGVNS. The CDR3 spans 13 residues, from the cysteine through the phenylalanine. Just the 39-base CDR3 DNA is kept, in frame starting at base 1.